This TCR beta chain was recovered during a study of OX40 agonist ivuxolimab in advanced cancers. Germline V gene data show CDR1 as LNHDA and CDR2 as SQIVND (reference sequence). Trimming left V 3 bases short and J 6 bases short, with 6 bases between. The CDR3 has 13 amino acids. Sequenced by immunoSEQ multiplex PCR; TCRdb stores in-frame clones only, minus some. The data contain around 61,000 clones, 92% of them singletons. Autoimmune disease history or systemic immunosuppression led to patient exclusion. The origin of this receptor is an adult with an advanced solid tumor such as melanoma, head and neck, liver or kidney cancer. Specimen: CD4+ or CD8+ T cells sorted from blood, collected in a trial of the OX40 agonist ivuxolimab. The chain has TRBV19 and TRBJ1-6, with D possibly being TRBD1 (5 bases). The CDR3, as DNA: TGTGCCAGTAGTATGGGGCTTAATTCACCCCTCCACTTT. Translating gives CASSMGLNSPLHF.